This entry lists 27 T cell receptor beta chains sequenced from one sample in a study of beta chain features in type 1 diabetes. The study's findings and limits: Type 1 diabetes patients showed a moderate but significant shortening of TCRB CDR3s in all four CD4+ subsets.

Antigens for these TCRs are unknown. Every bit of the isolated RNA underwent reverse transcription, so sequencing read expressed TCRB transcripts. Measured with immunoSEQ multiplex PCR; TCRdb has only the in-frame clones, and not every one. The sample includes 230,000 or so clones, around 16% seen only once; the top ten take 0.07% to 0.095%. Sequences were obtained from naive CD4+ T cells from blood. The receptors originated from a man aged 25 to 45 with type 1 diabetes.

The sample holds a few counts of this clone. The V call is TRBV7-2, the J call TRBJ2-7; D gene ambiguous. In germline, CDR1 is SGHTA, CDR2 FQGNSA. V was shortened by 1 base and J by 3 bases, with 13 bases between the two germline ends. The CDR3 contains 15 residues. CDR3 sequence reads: CASSLGPSSLYEQYF. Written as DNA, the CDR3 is TGTGCCAGCAGCTTAGGGCCTAGTTCCCTCTACGAGCAGTACTTC.

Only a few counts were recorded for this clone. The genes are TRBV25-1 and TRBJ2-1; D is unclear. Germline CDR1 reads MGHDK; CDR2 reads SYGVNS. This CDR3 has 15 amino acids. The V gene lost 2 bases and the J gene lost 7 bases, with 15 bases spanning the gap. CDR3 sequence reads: CASSEPGGSGNEQFF. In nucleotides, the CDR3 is TGTGCCAGCAGTGAACCTGGCGGTTCTGGGAATGAGCAGTTCTTC.

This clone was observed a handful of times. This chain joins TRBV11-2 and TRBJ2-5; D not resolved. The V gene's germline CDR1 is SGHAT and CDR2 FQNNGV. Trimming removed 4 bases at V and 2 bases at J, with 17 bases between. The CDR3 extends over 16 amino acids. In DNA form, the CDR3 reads TGTGCCAGCAGCTGGCCCCCACAGAAACTTCAAGAGACCCAGTACTTC. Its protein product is CASSWPPQKLQETQYF.

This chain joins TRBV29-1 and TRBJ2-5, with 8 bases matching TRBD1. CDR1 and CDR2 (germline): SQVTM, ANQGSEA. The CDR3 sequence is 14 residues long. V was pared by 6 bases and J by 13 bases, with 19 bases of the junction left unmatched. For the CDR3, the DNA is TGCAGCGTCCCGACAGGGGAGAATCTCAAAGGTCCGTACTTC. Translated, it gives CSVPTGENLKGPYF.

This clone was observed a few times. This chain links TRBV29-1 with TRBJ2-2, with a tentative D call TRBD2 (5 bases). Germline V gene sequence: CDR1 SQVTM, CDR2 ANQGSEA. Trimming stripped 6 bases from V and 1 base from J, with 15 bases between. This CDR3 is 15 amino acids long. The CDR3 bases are TGCAGCGTAAGGTCGGGGAGTAAGAACACCGGGGAGCTGTTTTTT. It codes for CSVRSGSKNTGELFF.

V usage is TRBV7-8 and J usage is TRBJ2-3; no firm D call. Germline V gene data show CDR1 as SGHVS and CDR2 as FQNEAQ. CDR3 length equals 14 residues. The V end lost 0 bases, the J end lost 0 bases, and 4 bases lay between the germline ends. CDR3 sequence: CASSLATSTDTQYF. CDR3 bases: TGTGCCAGCAGCTTAGCGACTAGCACAGATACGCAGTATTTT.

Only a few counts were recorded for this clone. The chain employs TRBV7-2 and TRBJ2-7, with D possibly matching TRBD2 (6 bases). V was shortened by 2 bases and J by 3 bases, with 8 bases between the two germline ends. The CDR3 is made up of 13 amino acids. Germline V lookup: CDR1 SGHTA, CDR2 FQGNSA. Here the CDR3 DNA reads TGTGCCAGCAGCTTATGGCGGGGCTACGAGCAGTACTTC. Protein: CASSLWRGYEQYF.

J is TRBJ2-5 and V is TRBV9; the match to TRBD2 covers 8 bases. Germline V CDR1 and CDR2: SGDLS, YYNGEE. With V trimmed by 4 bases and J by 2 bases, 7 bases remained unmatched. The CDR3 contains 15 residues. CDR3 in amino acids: CASSPGTRVQETQYF. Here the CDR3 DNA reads TGTGCCAGCAGCCCCGGGACTAGGGTTCAAGAGACCCAGTACTTC.

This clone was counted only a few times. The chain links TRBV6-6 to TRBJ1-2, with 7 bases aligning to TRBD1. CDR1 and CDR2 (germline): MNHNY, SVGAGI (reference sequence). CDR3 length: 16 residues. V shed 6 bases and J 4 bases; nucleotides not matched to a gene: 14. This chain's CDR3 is CASSLDRQGRGYGYTF. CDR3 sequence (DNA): TGTGCCAGCAGCCTCGATAGACAGGGTAGGGGCTATGGCTACACCTTC.

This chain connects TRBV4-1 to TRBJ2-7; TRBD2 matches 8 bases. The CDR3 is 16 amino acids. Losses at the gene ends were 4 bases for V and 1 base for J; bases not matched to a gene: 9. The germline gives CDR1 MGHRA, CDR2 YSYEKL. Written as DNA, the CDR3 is TGCGCCAGCAGCCTTATAGCGGGACTCCCTTCCTACGAGCAGTACTTC. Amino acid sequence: CASSLIAGLPSYEQYF.

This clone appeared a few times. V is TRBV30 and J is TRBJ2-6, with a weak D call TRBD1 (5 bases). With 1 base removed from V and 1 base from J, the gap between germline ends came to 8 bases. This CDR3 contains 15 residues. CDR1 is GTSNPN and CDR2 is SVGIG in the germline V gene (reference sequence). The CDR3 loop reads CAWSADSSGANVLTF. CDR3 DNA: TGTGCCTGGAGTGCCGACAGTTCTGGGGCCAACGTCCTGACTTTC.

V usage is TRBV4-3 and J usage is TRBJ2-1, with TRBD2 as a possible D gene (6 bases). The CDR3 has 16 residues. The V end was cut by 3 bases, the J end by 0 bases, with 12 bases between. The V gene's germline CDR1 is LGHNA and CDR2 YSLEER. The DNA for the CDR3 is TGCGCCAGCAGCCATGGGACTCGAAGCTCCTACAATGAGCAGTTCTTC. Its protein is CASSHGTRSSYNEQFF.

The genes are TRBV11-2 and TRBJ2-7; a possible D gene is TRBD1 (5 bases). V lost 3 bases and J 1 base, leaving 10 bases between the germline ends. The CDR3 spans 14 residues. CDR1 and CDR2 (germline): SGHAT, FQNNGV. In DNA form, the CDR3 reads TGTGCCAGCAGCTTCTCACAGGCATCCTACGAGCAGTACTTC. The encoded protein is CASSFSQASYEQYF.

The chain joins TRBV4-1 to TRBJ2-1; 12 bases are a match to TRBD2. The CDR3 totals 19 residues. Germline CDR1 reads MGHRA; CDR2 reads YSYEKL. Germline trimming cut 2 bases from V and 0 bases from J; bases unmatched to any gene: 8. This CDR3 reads CASSQHRTSGKISYNEQFF. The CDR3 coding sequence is TGCGCCAGCAGCCAACATCGGACTAGCGGGAAGATCTCCTACAATGAGCAGTTCTTC.

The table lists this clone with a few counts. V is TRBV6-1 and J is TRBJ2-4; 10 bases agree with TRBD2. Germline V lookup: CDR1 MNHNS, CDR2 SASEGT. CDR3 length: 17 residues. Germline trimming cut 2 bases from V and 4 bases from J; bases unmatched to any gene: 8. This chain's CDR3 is CASSEFTSGTSKNIQYF. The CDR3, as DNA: TGTGCCAGCAGTGAATTCACTAGCGGGACCTCGAAAAACATTCAGTACTTC.

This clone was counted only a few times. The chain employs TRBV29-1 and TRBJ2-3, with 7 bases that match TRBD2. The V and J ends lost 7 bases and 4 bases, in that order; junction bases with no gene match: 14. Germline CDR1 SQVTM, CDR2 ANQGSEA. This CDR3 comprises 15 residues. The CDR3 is CSARLVRGEADTQYF. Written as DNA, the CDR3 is TGCAGCGCCAGACTTGTACGGGGGGAAGCAGATACGCAGTATTTT.

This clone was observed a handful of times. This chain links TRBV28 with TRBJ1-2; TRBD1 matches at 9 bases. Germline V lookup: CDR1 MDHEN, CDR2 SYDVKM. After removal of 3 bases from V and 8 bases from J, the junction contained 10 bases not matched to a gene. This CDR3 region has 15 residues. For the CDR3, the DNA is TGTGCCAGCAGTTTTGTTCTGGACAGGGGATCCGGCTACACCTTC. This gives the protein CASSFVLDRGSGYTF.

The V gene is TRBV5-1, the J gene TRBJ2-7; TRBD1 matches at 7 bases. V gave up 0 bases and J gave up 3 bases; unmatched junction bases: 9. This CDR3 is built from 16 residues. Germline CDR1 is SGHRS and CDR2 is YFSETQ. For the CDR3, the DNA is TGCGCCAGCAGCTTGGAGTCGACAGGGTCAGGCTACGAGCAGTACTTC. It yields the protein CASSLESTGSGYEQYF.

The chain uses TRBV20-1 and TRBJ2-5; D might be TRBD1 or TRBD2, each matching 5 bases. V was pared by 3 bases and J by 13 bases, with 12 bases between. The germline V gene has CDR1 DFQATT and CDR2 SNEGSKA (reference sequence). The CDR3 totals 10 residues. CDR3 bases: TGCAGTGCTAGTGGGGCGGGCTTGTACTTC. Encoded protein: CSASGAGLYF.

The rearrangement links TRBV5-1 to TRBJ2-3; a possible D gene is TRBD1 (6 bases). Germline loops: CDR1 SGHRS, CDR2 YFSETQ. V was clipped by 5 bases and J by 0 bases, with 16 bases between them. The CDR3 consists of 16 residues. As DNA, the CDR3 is TGCGCCAGCAGGCCTACAGGGTCCTCTAGCACAGATACGCAGTATTTT. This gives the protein CASRPTGSSSTDTQYF. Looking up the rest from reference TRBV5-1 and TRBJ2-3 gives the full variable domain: KAGVTQTPRYLIKTRGQQVTLSCSPISGHRSVSWYQQTPGQGLQFLFEYFSETQRNKGNFPGRFSGRQFSNSRSEMNVSTLELGDSALYLCASRPTGSSSTDTQYFGPGTRLTVL.

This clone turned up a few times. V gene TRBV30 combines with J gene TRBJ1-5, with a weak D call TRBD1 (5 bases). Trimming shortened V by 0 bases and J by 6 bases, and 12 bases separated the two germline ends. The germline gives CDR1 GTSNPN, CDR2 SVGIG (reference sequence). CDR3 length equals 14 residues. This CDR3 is CAWSVAGGGQPQHF. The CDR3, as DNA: TGTGCCTGGAGTGTAGCGGGGGGAGGTCAGCCCCAGCATTTT.

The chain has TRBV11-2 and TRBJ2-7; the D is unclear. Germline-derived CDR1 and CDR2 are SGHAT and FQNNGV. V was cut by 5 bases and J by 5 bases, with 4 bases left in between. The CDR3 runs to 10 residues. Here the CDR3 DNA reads TGTGCCAGCAGCCAAAACGAGCAGTACTTC. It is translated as CASSQNEQYF.

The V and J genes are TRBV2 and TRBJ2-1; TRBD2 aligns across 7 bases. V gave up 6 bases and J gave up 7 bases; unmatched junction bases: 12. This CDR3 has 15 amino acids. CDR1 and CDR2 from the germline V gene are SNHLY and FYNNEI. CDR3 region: CASRARDPRGNEQFF. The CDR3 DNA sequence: TGTGCCAGCAGAGCCCGGGACCCGCGGGGGAATGAGCAGTTCTTC.

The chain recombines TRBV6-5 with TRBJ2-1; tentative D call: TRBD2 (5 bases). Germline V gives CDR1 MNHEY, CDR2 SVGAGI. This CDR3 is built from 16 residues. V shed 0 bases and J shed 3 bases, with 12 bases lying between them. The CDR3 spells CASSYSPGRDYNEQFF. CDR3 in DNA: TGTGCCAGCAGTTACTCGCCGGGAAGGGACTACAATGAGCAGTTCTTC.

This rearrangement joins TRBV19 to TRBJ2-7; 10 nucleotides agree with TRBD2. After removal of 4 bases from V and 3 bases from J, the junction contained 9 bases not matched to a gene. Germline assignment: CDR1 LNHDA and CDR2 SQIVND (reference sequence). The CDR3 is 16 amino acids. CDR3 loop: CASSTFLAGARYEQYF. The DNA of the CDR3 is TGTGCCAGTAGTACTTTTCTAGCGGGAGCACGCTACGAGCAGTACTTC.

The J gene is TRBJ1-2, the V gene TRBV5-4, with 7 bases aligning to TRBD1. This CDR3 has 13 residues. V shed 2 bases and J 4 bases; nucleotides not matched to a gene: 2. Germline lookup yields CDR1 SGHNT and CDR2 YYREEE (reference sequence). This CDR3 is CASSLTGAYGYTF. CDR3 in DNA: TGTGCCAGCAGCTTAACAGGGGCCTATGGCTACACCTTC.

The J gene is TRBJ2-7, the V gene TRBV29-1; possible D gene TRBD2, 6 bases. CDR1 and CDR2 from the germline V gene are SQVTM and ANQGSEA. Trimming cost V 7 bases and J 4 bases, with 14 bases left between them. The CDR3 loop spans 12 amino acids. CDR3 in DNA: TGCAGCGGGAGGGCCGGGGCATACGAGCAGTACTTC. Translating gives CSGRAGAYEQYF.